This record concerns one TCR beta chain sequence. The sample originates from a study of blood T cell repertoires in COVID-19. Data came from immunoSEQ multiplex PCR; TCRdb stores just in-frame clones and leaves some out. The sample includes 140,000 or so clones, over 70% of them seen just once. The V gene lost 2 bases and the J gene lost 5 bases, with 7 bases spanning the gap. The CDR3 is made up of 13 amino acids. The chain joins TRBV12-3 or TRBV12-4 to TRBJ2-1; D gene unclear. This TCR derives from a woman between 50 and 59 years old with acute or convalescent COVID-19. The sample was peripheral blood. Here the CDR3 reads CASSLSVHNEQFF. As DNA, the CDR3 is TGTGCCAGCAGTTTATCGGTCCACAATGAGCAGTTCTTC.